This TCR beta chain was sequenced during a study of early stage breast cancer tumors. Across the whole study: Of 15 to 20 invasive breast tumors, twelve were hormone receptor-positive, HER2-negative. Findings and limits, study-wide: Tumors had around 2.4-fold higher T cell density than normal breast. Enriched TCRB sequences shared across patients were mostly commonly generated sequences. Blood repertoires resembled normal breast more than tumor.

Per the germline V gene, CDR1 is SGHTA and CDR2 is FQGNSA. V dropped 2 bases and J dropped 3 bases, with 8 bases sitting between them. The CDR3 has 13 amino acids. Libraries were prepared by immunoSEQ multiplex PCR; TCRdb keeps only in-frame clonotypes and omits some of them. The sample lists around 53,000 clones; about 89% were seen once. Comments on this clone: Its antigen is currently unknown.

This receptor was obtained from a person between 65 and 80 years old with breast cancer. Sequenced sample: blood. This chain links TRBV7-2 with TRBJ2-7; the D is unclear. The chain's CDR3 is CASSLTPGYEQYF. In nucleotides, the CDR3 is TGTGCCAGCAGCTTAACCCCCGGCTACGAGCAGTACTTC.